This T cell receptor beta chain was sequenced for a study of T cells in tuberculosis. Study background: T cells were selected with CD1B tetramers loaded with glucose monomycolate.

Sequencing of TCR-alpha and TCR-beta chains was unpaired. Profiling relied on immunoSEQ multiplex PCR, and the TCRdb table lists in-frame clones only, not all of them. The sample holds approximately 59,000 clones, 81% seen once. This clone was found once. The V gene end was trimmed by 2 bases and the J gene end by 5 bases; junction bases not matched to a gene: 8. CDR1 is MNHEY, CDR2 SVGAGI, per germline. The CDR3 runs to 15 residues. Thawed, overnight-rested PBMC were stained with GMM-loaded CD1B tetramer, viability dye and anti-CD3, then sorted. CD1B tetramers were loaded with Rhodococcus equi-derived C32 glucose monomycolate. About 100,000 tetramer-negative cells were sorted from each donor.

Sequencing was carried out using CD1b-GMM tetramer-negative cells sorted from PBMCs. The receptor comes from an adult woman with latent tuberculosis. The chain combines TRBV6-5 with TRBJ2-7, with 8 bases identical to TRBD1. In DNA form, the CDR3 reads TGTGCCAGCAGTTACCGGGGGACAGGAGCCGACGAGCAGTACTTC. It codes for CASSYRGTGADEQYF.